Below are 15 T cell receptor beta chains sequenced from a single sample in a study of blood T cell repertoires in COVID-19. Using immunoSEQ multiplex PCR, the repertoire was profiled, and TCRdb retains in-frame clones only, with some absent. The repertoire holds fewer than 95,000 clones, with roughly 70% as singletons. The sequenced sample was peripheral blood. The receptors originated from a man between 65 and 85 years old with COVID-19, enrolled during active disease.

The rearrangement uses TRBV7-8 and TRBJ2-1, with D possibly TRBD2 on 6 matching bases. The V gene's germline CDR1 is SGHVS and CDR2 FQNEAQ. This CDR3 contains 15 residues. V was shortened by 5 bases and J by 9 bases, with 20 bases between the two germline ends. The CDR3 here is CASSPVRSRGTEQFF. CDR3 bases: TGTGCCAGCAGCCCGGTCCGGTCCCGGGGGACTGAGCAGTTCTTC.

This chain links TRBV12-3 or TRBV12-4 with TRBJ2-2; no clear D gene. This CDR3 spans 12 amino acids. Trimming took 4 bases from V and 3 from J, leaving 3 bases between them. CDR3 sequence: CASSSDTGELFF. DNA for the CDR3: TGTGCCAGCAGTTCGGACACCGGGGAGCTGTTTTTT.

The chain uses TRBV12-3 or TRBV12-4 and TRBJ2-7; weak D call: TRBD2 (6 bases). The CDR3 has 13 amino acids. V lost 8 bases and J 6 bases, leaving 17 bases between the germline ends. The CDR3 DNA sequence: TGTGCCAGCTCCGTCACGGGGGAAAGCGAGCAGTACTTC. Protein: CASSVTGESEQYF.

V is TRBV7-3 and J is TRBJ2-1; 12 bases agree with TRBD1. Germline lookup yields CDR1 SGHTA and CDR2 FQGTGA. V was pared by 5 bases and J by 3 bases, with 8 bases of the junction left unmatched. This CDR3 is built from 17 residues. The CDR3 DNA is TGTGCCAGCAGCGCCGGGACAGGGGGCGCCTTCTACAATGAGCAGTTCTTC. It is translated as CASSAGTGGAFYNEQFF.

The CDR3: CAVQQGSGYGYTF. In DNA, the CDR3 is TGCGCCGTACAACAGGGGAGCGGCTATGGCTACACCTTC. This sequence joins TRBV5-1 and TRBJ1-2; 7 bases agree with TRBD1. The CDR3 sequence is 13 residues long. The V gene's germline CDR1 is SGHRS and CDR2 YFSETQ. The junction had 10 bases not matched to a gene; V was cut back by 10 bases and J by 4 bases.

This rearrangement joins TRBV7-2 to TRBJ2-7; 8 bases are shared with TRBD2. The CDR3 is 13 residues long. J gave up 7 bases and V 7 bases, and 9 bases lay outside the gene matches. Looked up from germline, CDR1 is SGHTA and CDR2 is FQGNSA. Here the CDR3 reads CASTPGGALEQYF. The CDR3 nucleotides are TGTGCCAGCACGCCGGGGGGGGCCTTGGAGCAGTACTTC.

This clone was observed once. The chain employs TRBV20-1 and TRBJ2-1, with D possibly being TRBD2 (6 bases). The germline V gene has CDR1 DFQATT and CDR2 SNEGSKA (reference sequence). CDR3 length equals 12 residues. V lost 3 bases and J 4 bases, leaving 7 bases between the germline ends. The CDR3 DNA reads TGCAGTGCTAGTAGCGGATACAATGAGCAGTTCTTC. Its protein is CSASSGYNEQFF.

The chain carries TRBV11-1 and TRBJ2-5; TRBD2 matches 9 bases. The junction had 5 bases not matched to a gene; V was cut back by 2 bases and J by 4 bases. The V gene's germline CDR1 is SGHAT and CDR2 FQDESV (reference sequence). The length of the CDR3 is 15 residues. CDR3: CASSLSVSGGETQYF. In DNA, the CDR3 is TGTGCCAGCAGCTTATCGGTTAGCGGGGGAGAGACCCAGTACTTC.

This chain links TRBV7-2 with TRBJ1-1, with D unresolved. Looked up from germline, CDR1 is SGHTA and CDR2 is FQGNSA. This CDR3 comprises 13 residues. V was cut by 3 bases and J by 4 bases, with 9 bases left in between. DNA of the CDR3: TGTGCCAGCAGCTTCGCGATAAGCACTGAAGCTTTCTTT. Amino acid sequence: CASSFAISTEAFF.

The chain has TRBV11-3 and TRBJ1-5; D gene ambiguous. This CDR3 is 19 amino acids long. Per germline, CDR1 SGHNT and CDR2 YENEEA. Trimming cost V 2 bases and J 1 base, with 21 bases left between them. In nucleotides, the CDR3 is TGTGCCAGCAGCTTACCCCCCCGGGTTACAAACCTAAGCAATCAGCCCCAGCATTTT. Residues: CASSLPPRVTNLSNQPQHF. Variable domain in full (rest from reference TRBV11-3 and TRBJ1-5): EAGVVQSPRYKIIEKKQPVAFWCNPISGHNTLYWYLQNLGQGPELLIRYENEEAVDDSQLPKDRFSAERLKGVDSTLKIQPAELGDSAVYLCASSLPPRVTNLSNQPQHFGDGTRLSIL.

The V gene is TRBV10-2, the J gene TRBJ2-1; 9 nucleotides match TRBD1. Germline CDR1 and CDR2: WSHSY and SAAADI. The CDR3 contains 15 residues. With 6 bases clipped from V and 7 bases from J, the junction kept 10 bases outside the gene matches. CDR3 amino acids: CASRKLVGTGNEQFF. In DNA form, the CDR3 reads TGCGCCAGCAGGAAACTAGTAGGGACAGGGAATGAGCAGTTCTTC.

The rearrangement uses TRBV6-2 or TRBV6-3 and TRBJ2-2, with a weak D call TRBD2 (5 bases). V was clipped by 6 bases and J by 6 bases, with 17 bases between them. The germline gives CDR1 MNHEY, CDR2 SVGEGT. There are 15 residues in the CDR3. The CDR3 nucleotides are TGTGCCAGCAGCACCGGACTTTGGGTATCCGGGGAGCTGTTTTTT. The encoded protein is CASSTGLWVSGELFF.

The genes are TRBV5-1 and TRBJ1-1; D gene unclear. Trimming removed 1 base from V and 0 bases from J, with 10 bases in between. This CDR3 is 15 amino acids long. Germline CDR1 and CDR2: SGHRS and YFSETQ. CDR3 nucleotides: TGCGCCAGCAGCTTGTTCGGGGAGATGAACACTGAAGCTTTCTTT. Its protein product is CASSLFGEMNTEAFF.

This clone showed up just a few times. Mismatch with germline at one junction end may stem from a read error. The chain combines TRBV7-7 with TRBJ2-1, with 9 bases identical to TRBD2. The germline V gene has CDR1 SSHAT and CDR2 FNYEAQ (reference sequence). The CDR3 length is 16 residues. CDR3 in amino acids: CASTPGSGSLGDEQFF. CDR3 nucleotide sequence: TGTGCTAGCACCCCAGGTAGCGGGAGTCTGGGCGATGAGCAGTTCTTC.

V and J are TRBV28 and TRBJ2-5, with D tentatively TRBD1 (6 bases). Trimming removed 5 bases at V and 9 bases at J, with 22 bases between. The length of the CDR3 is 15 residues. The germline V gene has CDR1 MDHEN and CDR2 SYDVKM. The CDR3 DNA is TGTGCCAGCAGTCACAGGACAGCCTACCTTGGGGCCCAGTACTTC. This gives the protein CASSHRTAYLGAQYF.